A single sample is the source of the 7 T cell receptor beta chains below, sequenced in a study of graft-versus-host responses after intestinal transplantation. Responders (about 200,000, CFSE-labeled) were co-plated with about 200,000 irradiated, violet-dye-labeled stimulators. The protocol was immunoSEQ multiplex PCR, while the TCRdb copy is restricted to in-frame clones and leaves out a portion. The sample includes approximately 8,300 clones, approximately 26% of them seen just once. Sequencing was performed on alloreactive CD8+ T cells from a mixed lymphocyte reaction culture, taken before transplantation. Subset meaning: CFSE-low proliferating T cells sorted from roughly six-day pre-transplant mixed lymphocyte reaction (GvH or HvG direction). These TCRs come from a human patient who was an organ donor for intestinal transplantation.

Relative to its sample, this clone is medium-sized (0.01 to 0.1%). This chain connects TRBV4-1 to TRBJ2-2; D not resolved. The ends were cut back, 1 base at V and 2 bases at J, with 5 bases in the middle. CDR1 is MGHRA, CDR2 YSYEKL, per germline. CDR3 size: 14 residues. The CDR3 sequence: CASSQVANTGELFF. As DNA, the CDR3 is TGCGCCAGCAGCCAAGTGGCTAACACCGGGGAGCTGTTTTTT.

The chain's CDR3 is CASSISYNEQFF. CDR3 nucleotides: TGTGCCAGTAGTATAAGCTACAATGAGCAGTTCTTC. J is TRBJ2-1 and V is TRBV19; the D is unclear. In germline, CDR1 is LNHDA, CDR2 SQIVND (reference sequence). Trimming shortened V by 2 bases and J by 3 bases, and 2 bases separated the two germline ends. The CDR3 length is 12 residues.

The chain has TRBV15 and TRBJ2-3; D remains ambiguous. In germline, CDR1 is LNHNV, CDR2 YYDKDF (reference sequence). V gave up 4 bases and J gave up 2 bases, with 1 base separating them. This CDR3 region has 11 residues. In DNA form, the CDR3 reads TGTGCCACCAGCAACACAGATACGCAGTATTTT. It is translated as CATSNTDTQYF.

The V and J genes are TRBV11-3 and TRBJ2-1; no clear D. V was trimmed by 4 bases and J by 0 bases, leaving 10 bases between them. The CDR3 consists of 15 residues. CDR1 and CDR2 (germline): SGHNT, YENEEA. As DNA, the CDR3 is TGTGCCAGCAGCTCAGACTTGAGCTCCTACAATGAGCAGTTCTTC. It yields the protein CASSSDLSSYNEQFF. Using reference TRBV11-3 and TRBJ2-1 for the parts outside the CDR3, the full variable domain is EAGVVQSPRYKIIEKKQPVAFWCNPISGHNTLYWYLQNLGQGPELLIRYENEEAVDDSQLPKDRFSAERLKGVDSTLKIQPAELGDSAVYLCASSSDLSSYNEQFFGPGTRLTVL.

The chain joins TRBV5-1 to TRBJ2-7; TRBD1 agrees at 7 bases. The ends lost 3 bases at V and 3 bases at J; junction bases unmatched: 0. Germline V gene lookup returns CDR1 SGHRS and CDR2 YFSETQ. The CDR3 runs to 12 residues. The CDR3 region has the DNA TGCGCCAGCAGCTCAGGGGGCTACGAGCAGTACTTC. Its translation: CASSSGGYEQYF.

This clone was seen a single time. The rearrangement links TRBV9 to TRBJ2-3, with TRBD1 matching 7 bases. The germline V gene encodes CDR1 SGDLS and CDR2 YYNGEE. The length of the CDR3 is 14 residues. The J segment lost 4 bases and the V segment lost 1 base, leaving 3 bases of the junction unmatched. The CDR3 reads CASSVLGGADTQYF. CDR3 coding DNA: TGTGCCAGCAGCGTATTAGGGGGCGCAGATACGCAGTATTTT.

V is TRBV4-3 and J is TRBJ2-3; 9 bases align to TRBD2. CDR3 length: 16 amino acids. Per the germline V gene, CDR1 is LGHNA and CDR2 is YSLEER. V lost 3 bases and J lost 2; bases outside the gene matches: 6. The CDR3 sequence is CASSHVLAGLTDTQYF. The DNA for the CDR3 is TGCGCCAGCAGCCATGTACTAGCGGGCCTCACAGATACGCAGTATTTT.